This TCR beta chain was obtained from a study of immune evolution from preneoplasia to lung adenocarcinoma. Study-level findings and limits: KRAS-mutant nodules had the highest T cell clonality.

As regards this clone: The antigen is unknown.

The repertoire was sequenced with immunoSEQ multiplex PCR; TCRdb's copy has only in-frame clones and lacks some. The table has 9,500 to 15,000 clones, more than 70% seen once. Germline CDR1 and CDR2: GTSNPN and SVGIG (reference sequence). Trimming pared 1 base from V and 2 bases from J, leaving 6 bases between. This CDR3 is built from 12 residues. The TCR sequence derives from a person between 45 and 75 years old with lung adenocarcinoma. The V and J genes are TRBV30 and TRBJ2-7, with D perhaps TRBD2 (5 bases). The sequencing input was FFPE tissue from an adenomatous hyperplasia lung lesion. Subset defined: atypical adenomatous hyperplasia (AAH), lung preneoplasia. The CDR3 DNA follows: TGTGCCTGGAGTGCCGGGACCTACGAGCAGTACTTC. Its translation: CAWSAGTYEQYF.